Listed here are 25 T cell receptor beta chains from one sample, sequenced in a study of radiotherapy plus CTLA-4 blockade in lung cancer. Repertoires were generated with immunoSEQ multiplex PCR, while TCRdb's copy carries only in-frame clones and drops some. The sample has about 97,000 clones, about 70% seen once. The sample was peripheral blood, taken from a patient treated with radiotherapy plus ipilimumab. These receptors originate from a human donor with non-small cell lung cancer who had a partial response to radiotherapy plus ipilimumab. Some clones in this sample may be carry-over from other donors' samples.

The rearrangement joins TRBV7-2 to TRBJ2-7; TRBD2 aligns across 10 bases. CDR3 length: 15 amino acids. Germline-derived CDR1 and CDR2 are SGHTA and FQGNSA. Unmatched junction bases numbered 9, after V lost 6 bases and J lost 4 bases. The CDR3 nucleotides are TGTGCCAGCAGGCCCCTAGCGGGAGTTTGGTACGAGCAGTACTTC. Protein sequence: CASRPLAGVWYEQYF.

The chain links TRBV5-5 to TRBJ1-2; unclear D gene. This CDR3 has 13 amino acids. In germline, CDR1 is SGHKS, CDR2 YYEKEE (reference sequence). The V end lost 4 bases, the J end lost 4 bases, and 11 bases lay between the germline ends. The CDR3 coding sequence is TGTGCCAGCAGCACTCCTAATTCCTATGGCTACACCTTC. This translates into CASSTPNSYGYTF.

The V gene is TRBV5-1, the J gene TRBJ2-7, with TRBD2 matching 7 bases. J was trimmed by 7 bases and V by 5 bases; bases with no gene match: 15. The germline CDR1 and CDR2 sequences are SGHRS and YFSETQ. This CDR3 has 15 residues. DNA for the CDR3: TGCGCCAGCAGTCTAGCGGAACGCGCCTTTGGGGAGCAGTACTTC. It is translated as CASSLAERAFGEQYF.

The V call is TRBV9, the J call TRBJ2-7, with a possible D match to TRBD2 (5 bases). This CDR3 comprises 16 residues. V was cut by 0 bases and J by 1 base, with 14 bases left in between. In germline, CDR1 is SGDLS, CDR2 YYNGEE. CDR3 in DNA: TGTGCCAGCAGCGTAGCGCCCCGTCCGGGGTCCTACGAGCAGTACTTC. This translates into CASSVAPRPGSYEQYF. The full variable domain, in which reference TRBV9 and TRBJ2-7 provide the parts outside the CDR3, is DSGVTQTPKHLITATGQRVTLRCSPRSGDLSVYWYQQSLDQGLQFLIQYYNGEERAKGNILERFSAQQFPDLHSELNLSSLELGDSALYFCASSVAPRPGSYEQYFGPGTRLTVT.

V is TRBV10-3 and J is TRBJ1-2; 8 bases map to TRBD1. J was trimmed by 4 bases and V by 6 bases; bases with no gene match: 7. Germline CDR1 and CDR2: ENHRY and SYGVKD. This CDR3 spans 14 amino acids. The DNA for the CDR3 is TGTGCCATCAGACAGCCCGGACAGGGCTATGGCTACACCTTC. Residues: CAIRQPGQGYGYTF.

This sequence joins TRBV7-6 and TRBJ1-5; D is possibly TRBD1 (5 bases). The CDR3 is 14 residues long. CDR1 and CDR2 (germline): SGHVS, FNYEAQ. V lost 5 bases and J lost 3, with 11 bases in between. The CDR3 sequence is CASSPDSVNQPQHF. The CDR3 DNA reads as TGTGCCAGCAGCCCAGACAGTGTCAATCAGCCCCAGCATTTT.

V usage is TRBV19 and J usage is TRBJ1-1; D may be TRBD1 (6 bases). The ends were cut back, 7 bases at V and 1 base at J, with 16 bases in the middle. This CDR3 is 15 amino acids long. CDR1 LNHDA and CDR2 SQIVND come from the germline V gene (reference sequence). This CDR3 is CASTLGGRGNTEAFF. CDR3 in DNA: TGTGCCAGTACCCTTGGGGGCAGGGGGAACACTGAAGCTTTCTTT.

This clone was counted once. CDR3 sequence (DNA): TGTGCCAGCAGTTCCGCACCGGGACTAGCAAACCACGAGCAGTACTTC. Protein product: CASSSAPGLANHEQYF. This rearrangement joins TRBV27 to TRBJ2-7; 9 nucleotides line up with TRBD2. The V segment lost 4 bases and the J segment 5 bases; nucleotides outside the gene matches: 12. CDR1 is MNHEY and CDR2 is SMNVEV in the germline V gene (reference sequence). The CDR3 covers 16 residues.

This clone was detected only a few times. This chain links TRBV10-3 with TRBJ2-7, with a tentative D call TRBD2 (5 bases). The V gene lost 2 bases and the J gene lost 7 bases, with 12 bases spanning the gap. This CDR3 has 13 residues. Per germline, CDR1 ENHRY and CDR2 SYGVKD. CDR3 amino acids: CAISEASGWEQYF. The CDR3 nucleotides read TGTGCCATCAGTGAGGCCTCGGGGTGGGAGCAGTACTTC.

This chain links TRBV20-1 with TRBJ1-2; D is uncertain. Germline lookup yields CDR1 DFQATT and CDR2 SNEGSKA (reference sequence). This CDR3 contains 11 residues. The CDR3 region is CSFNPGIGYTF. The CDR3 coding sequence is TGCAGCTTCAACCCAGGCATCGGCTACACCTTC.

The rearrangement links TRBV7-2 to TRBJ2-7; 7 nucleotides line up with TRBD2. Germline trimming cut 2 bases from V and 3 bases from J; bases unmatched to any gene: 4. The germline gives CDR1 SGHTA, CDR2 FQGNSA. The CDR3 has 14 residues. In DNA, the CDR3 is TGTGCCAGCAGCTTAAGGGACTATTACTACGAGCAGTACTTC. Translated, it gives CASSLRDYYYEQYF.

CDR3 in DNA: TGTGCCAGCAAAAGGGGGGGCATCGGGGAGACCCAGTACTTC. Protein product: CASKRGGIGETQYF. The rearrangement links TRBV27 to TRBJ2-5; D perhaps matches TRBD2 (7 bases). V was clipped by 7 bases and J by 5 bases, with 17 bases between them. CDR1 is MNHEY and CDR2 is SMNVEV in the germline V gene (reference sequence). The length of the CDR3 is 14 residues.

The CDR3 sequence is CASSAGNSYEQYF. CDR3 nucleotide sequence: TGTGCCAGTAGTGCAGGGAACTCCTACGAGCAGTACTTC. The genes are TRBV19 and TRBJ2-7; D might be TRBD1 (5 bases). CDR3 length: 13 residues. Germline V lookup: CDR1 LNHDA, CDR2 SQIVND (reference sequence). V lost 5 bases and J 0 bases, leaving 8 bases between the germline ends.

The rearrangement links TRBV10-2 to TRBJ2-3; no clear D gene. The CDR3 consists of 14 residues. Per the germline V gene, CDR1 is WSHSY and CDR2 is SAAADI. V shed 5 bases and J shed 2 bases, with 11 bases lying between them. The CDR3 region has the DNA TGCGCCAGCAGTCCAACTACCGTCACAGATACGCAGTATTTT. Its translation is CASSPTTVTDTQYF.

This clone was detected only a few times. The chain uses TRBV7-9 and TRBJ2-1, with D maybe TRBD2 (5 bases). Per germline, CDR1 SEHNR and CDR2 FQNEAQ (reference sequence). CDR3 length: 13 residues. V was trimmed by 3 bases and J by 5 bases, leaving 8 bases between them. The CDR3 here is CASSLGGHNEQFF. The CDR3, as DNA: TGTGCCAGCAGCTTGGGCGGGCACAATGAGCAGTTCTTC.

The chain joins TRBV7-2 to TRBJ2-1; D might be TRBD2 (5 bases). Trimming removed 2 bases at V and 1 base at J, with 12 bases between. This CDR3 contains 16 residues. The germline gives CDR1 SGHTA, CDR2 FQGNSA. The CDR3 nucleotides read TGTGCCAGCAGCTTATTTGGAGGAGATTCCTACAATGAGCAGTTCTTC. Its protein is CASSLFGGDSYNEQFF.

This rearrangement joins TRBV7-3 to TRBJ2-7; 8 positions match TRBD1. The CDR3 is 13 residues long. Trimming at V came to 4 bases and at J to 6 bases, leaving 5 bases not matched to a gene. Germline loops: CDR1 SGHTA, CDR2 FQGTGA. The DNA of the CDR3 is TGTGCCAGCAGCTCCAGGACAGGGAGCGAGCAGTACTTC. It specifies CASSSRTGSEQYF. Combining the CDR3 with reference TRBV7-3 and TRBJ2-7 gives the whole variable domain GAGVSQTPSNKVTEKGKYVELRCDPISGHTALYWYRQSLGQGPEFLIYFQGTGAADDSGLPNDRFFAVRPEGSVSTLKIQRTERGDSAVYLCASSSRTGSEQYFGPGTRLTVT.

This clone has only a few counts. This chain uses TRBV5-5 with TRBJ1-2, with 7 bases identical to TRBD1. The V gene end was trimmed by 1 base and the J gene end by 4 bases; junction bases not matched to a gene: 4. This CDR3 contains 14 residues. From germline, CDR1 is SGHKS and CDR2 YYEKEE (reference sequence). In DNA, the CDR3 is TGTGCCAGCAGCTTGCCCGGGGACAGCTATGGCTACACCTTC. Its translation: CASSLPGDSYGYTF.

This chain uses TRBV7-8 with TRBJ1-2; 7 bases fit TRBD1. V trimming: 5 bases; J trimming: 4 bases; junction bases outside the gene matches: 10. Germline CDR1 reads SGHVS; CDR2 reads FQNEAQ. This CDR3 has 15 residues. This CDR3 is CASSPAEQGSYGYTF. As DNA, the CDR3 is TGTGCCAGCAGCCCGGCCGAACAGGGGAGCTATGGCTACACCTTC.

Comments on this clone: At one end the junction does not follow the germline gene, possibly because of a read error. The chain has TRBV5-1 and TRBJ2-7; TRBD2 agrees at 8 bases. The CDR3 has 18 residues. Germline V gives CDR1 SGHRS, CDR2 YFSETQ. CDR3 bases: TGCGCCGGCAGCTTGAATATGTCGGACGTAGCGGGATCCTACGAGCAGTACTTC. Its translation: CAGSLNMSDVAGSYEQYF. Looking up the rest from reference TRBV5-1 and TRBJ2-7 gives the full variable domain: KAGVTQTPRYLIKTRGQQVTLSCSPISGHRSVSWYQQTPGQGLQFLFEYFSETQRNKGNFPGRFSGRQFSNSRSEMNVSTLELGDSALYLCAGSLNMSDVAGSYEQYFGPGTRLTVT.

The V and J genes are TRBV11-2 and TRBJ2-5; a weak D match, TRBD2 (7 bases). This CDR3 has 14 amino acids. Per germline, CDR1 SGHAT and CDR2 FQNNGV. Trimming removed 7 bases at V and 1 base at J, with 13 bases between. The CDR3 loop is CASTWGGGQETQYF. DNA of the CDR3: TGTGCCAGCACTTGGGGGGGCGGCCAAGAGACCCAGTACTTC.

The rearrangement uses TRBV19 and TRBJ2-3; TRBD2 aligns across 12 bases. The V gene end was trimmed by 2 bases and the J gene end by 5 bases; junction bases not matched to a gene: 8. The CDR3 sequence is 17 residues long. Germline CDR1 reads LNHDA; CDR2 reads SQIVND (reference sequence). The CDR3 region has the DNA TGTGCCAGTAGTATATGGGCTAGCGGGAGGGCCCAAGATACGCAGTATTTT. As protein: CASSIWASGRAQDTQYF.

J is TRBJ2-3 and V is TRBV9; no reliable D call. V gave up 0 bases and J gave up 3 bases, with 11 bases separating them. This CDR3 region has 15 residues. CDR1 SGDLS and CDR2 YYNGEE come from the germline V gene. This CDR3 is CASSVAPLTTDTQYF. CDR3 bases: TGTGCCAGCAGCGTAGCTCCGTTGACTACAGATACGCAGTATTTT.

The chain joins TRBV5-4 to TRBJ2-3; 8 bases are shared with TRBD2. The CDR3 has 18 residues. The germline V gene has CDR1 SGHNT and CDR2 YYREEE (reference sequence). Trimming took 3 bases from V and 4 from J; bases not matched to a gene: 16. The CDR3 nucleotides are TGTGCCAGCAGCTGGGGAGAAGTCAGCGGGAGTTTCCCAGATACGCAGTATTTT. Amino acid sequence: CASSWGEVSGSFPDTQYF. Full variable domain (outside the CDR3, taken from reference TRBV5-4 and TRBJ2-3): ETGVTQSPTHLIKTRGQQVTLRCSSQSGHNTVSWYQQALGQGPQFIFQYYREEENGRGNFPPRFSGLQFPNYSSELNVNALELDDSALYLCASSWGEVSGSFPDTQYFGPGTRLTVL.

This clone showed up just once. The chain links TRBV6-6 to TRBJ1-1; 9 positions match TRBD1. V lost 6 bases to trimming and J lost 5 bases; unmatched junction nucleotides: 4. The germline V gene encodes CDR1 MNHNY and CDR2 SVGAGI (reference sequence). The CDR3 is 13 amino acids. The CDR3 bases are TGTGCCAGCAGAAGGACAGGGGAAACTGAAGCTTTCTTT. It codes for CASRRTGETEAFF.